This TCR beta chain was found in a study of sequential checkpoint blockade in melanoma. The assay was immunoSEQ multiplex PCR, and TCRdb's table has in-frame clones only and misses some. The sample shows under 5,000 clones, around 70% of them seen only once. The germline CDR1 and CDR2 sequences are MGHRA and YSYEKL. Trimming took 4 bases from V and 3 from J, leaving 9 bases between them. The CDR3 has 13 residues. Sample treatment: randomized to nivolumab then ipilimumab (arm A) or the reverse (arm B). From thawed PBMCs, live CD3+CD8+ cells negative for CD19 and CD56 were sorted. This receptor was taken from a human donor with melanoma. The sequenced sample was CD8+ T cells sorted from blood (inferred from file names), obtained from a patient given nivolumab and ipilimumab in sequence. The chain uses TRBV4-1 and TRBJ1-1; a possible D gene is TRBD1 (5 bases). The CDR3 sequence: CASSLLGHTEAFF. The CDR3 DNA follows: TGCGCCAGCAGCCTTCTGGGGCACACTGAAGCTTTCTTT.